The present T cell receptor (beta chain) was sequenced within a study of blood T cell repertoires in COVID-19. Study-level information: PBMCs, B-cell-depleted T cells, or T cells were the source of the cDNA or gDNA that made up the material.

The CDR3 is 16 residues long. Germline V gene lookup returns CDR1 MNHNS and CDR2 SASEGT. Trimming removed 1 base from V and 4 bases from J; junction bases left unmatched: 7. Using immunoSEQ multiplex PCR, the repertoire was profiled, and TCRdb retains in-frame clones only, with some absent. Among some 56,000 clones listed, over 75% were seen once. The source of this sequence is a man aged 55 to 69 with acute or convalescent COVID-19. Sequenced input: peripheral blood. The chain links TRBV6-1 to TRBJ1-3, with 7 positions matching TRBD1. The CDR3 loop reads CASSEGGGGGGNTIYF. The CDR3 coding sequence is TGTGCCAGCAGTGAAGGAGGAGGGGGCGGAGGAAACACCATATATTTT.